The following is a TCR beta chain sequence with its context. The data were taken from a study of T cells in localized non-small cell lung cancer. The data were produced by immunoSEQ multiplex PCR, yet TCRdb's version contains in-frame clones alone and is incomplete. Counted here are tens of thousands of clones, approximately 86% occurring once; the ten biggest clones make up around 3.7%. V was cut by 0 bases and J by 7 bases, with 9 bases left in between. The germline V gene encodes CDR1 MNHNY and CDR2 SVGAGI (reference sequence). The CDR3 runs to 13 residues. This specimen was peripheral blood, taken before any cancer treatment. The gene calls are TRBV6-6 and TRBJ1-1, with a possible D match to TRBD1 (5 bases). The TCR was taken from a man aged 18 to 55 with stage I lung adenocarcinoma. The CDR3 protein is CASSYSRGDEAFF. For the CDR3, the DNA is TGTGCCAGCAGTTACTCGAGGGGTGATGAAGCTTTCTTT.